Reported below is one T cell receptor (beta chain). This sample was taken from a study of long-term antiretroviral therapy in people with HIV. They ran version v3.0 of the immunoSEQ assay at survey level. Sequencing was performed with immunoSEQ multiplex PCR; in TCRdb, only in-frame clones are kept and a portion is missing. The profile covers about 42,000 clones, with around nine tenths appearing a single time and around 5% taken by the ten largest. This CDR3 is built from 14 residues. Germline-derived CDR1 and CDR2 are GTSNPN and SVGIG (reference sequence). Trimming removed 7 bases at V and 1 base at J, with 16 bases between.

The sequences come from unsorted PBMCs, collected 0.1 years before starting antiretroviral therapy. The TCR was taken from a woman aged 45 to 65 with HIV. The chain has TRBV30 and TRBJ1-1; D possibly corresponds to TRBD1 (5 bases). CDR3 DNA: TGTGCCTCCTCGTCAGGGAGGAGGAACACTGAAGCTTTCTTT. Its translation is CASSSGRRNTEAFF.